This T cell receptor (beta chain) derives from a study of T-cell reconstitution after alpha-beta-depleted transplantation in children. The CDR3 has 15 residues. Unmatched junction bases numbered 3, after V lost 6 bases and J lost 3 bases. During its preparation, the TCRbeta library received unique molecular identifiers. TCRdb redid the calling of the PCR reads with MiXCR, one entry per CDR3 protein. The sample holds about half a million distinct CDR3 sequences, around 13% seen once. This clonotype was recorded at least ten times. The material sequenced was PBMCs from the stem cell graft donor, taken from the stem cell graft. The clonotype originates from a human donor who donated a stem cell graft to a child with combined immunodeficiency. The rearrangement uses TRBV12-3 or TRBV12-4 and TRBJ2-1; 12 nucleotides align to TRBD2. CDR3 sequence: CASSLLAGGYNEQFF. CDR3 bases: TGTGCCAGCAGCCTACTAGCGGGGGGCTACAATGAGCAGTTCTTC.